These 11 T cell receptor beta chains share one sample of origin, sequenced in a study of spatial heterogeneity in lung cancer. TCRdb used MiXCR to reprocess the 5' RACE reads, holding one entry per CDR3 protein. The profile shows about 13,000 distinct CDR3 sequences, 3.8% of them singletons. Sample time point: sample taken at primary tumor resection. The material sequenced was PBMCs, taken at surgery. These receptors all come from a male donor with early-stage non-small cell lung cancer.

This clonotype was seen many times. The V call is TRBV7-9, the J call TRBJ1-1; D uncertain. V was trimmed by 1 base and J by 5 bases, leaving 5 bases between them. Germline V lookup: CDR1 SEHNR, CDR2 FQNEAQ (reference sequence). This CDR3 comprises 12 residues. CDR3 bases: TGTGCCAGCAGCTTAGGAATGACTGAAGCTTTCTTT. It codes for CASSLGMTEAFF.

This clonotype turned up a few times. This chain connects TRBV5-1 to TRBJ2-1, with 8 bases lining up with TRBD2. Germline V gives CDR1 SGHRS, CDR2 YFSETQ. V gave up 0 bases and J gave up 9 bases; unmatched junction bases: 5. The CDR3 runs 14 residues. This CDR3 reads CASSLAVGLGEQFF. In DNA form, the CDR3 reads TGCGCCAGCAGCTTGGCCGTGGGACTAGGTGAGCAGTTCTTC. Filled out from reference TRBV5-1 and TRBJ2-1, the complete variable domain reads KAGVTQTPRYLIKTRGQQVTLSCSPISGHRSVSWYQQTPGQGLQFLFEYFSETQRNKGNFPGRFSGRQFSNSRSEMNVSTLELGDSALYLCASSLAVGLGEQFFGPGTRLTVL.

About this clonotype itself: This may be a read error: a much more frequent sequence differs by one nucleotide. The genes are TRBV6-5 and TRBJ2-3; D is perhaps TRBD1 (5 bases). The CDR3 contains 13 residues. CDR1 and CDR2 (germline): MNHEY, SVGAGI. The CDR3 DNA reads TGTGCCAGCAGCTACAGGCGCACAGTTACGCAGTATTTT. Amino acid sequence: CASSYRRTVTQYF.

This clonotype was seen at least ten times. The chain combines TRBV12-3 or TRBV12-4 with TRBJ2-3; no clear D gene. V was trimmed by 8 bases and J by 1 base, leaving 7 bases between them. The CDR3 contains 12 residues. This CDR3 is CASSPGTDTQYF. The CDR3 bases are TGTGCCAGCTCGCCGGGCACAGATACGCAGTATTTT.

This clonotype was detected only a few times. DNA for the CDR3: TGCGCCAGCAGCTTGTACCGGGACAGCTCCTACAATGAGCAGTTCTTC. Its protein is CASSLYRDSSYNEQFF. V usage is TRBV5-1 and J usage is TRBJ2-1, with 7 positions matching TRBD1. The CDR3 loop spans 16 amino acids. The V gene end was trimmed by 1 base and the J gene end by 0 bases; junction bases not matched to a gene: 4. Germline CDR1 is SGHRS and CDR2 is YFSETQ.

In its sample, this clonotype was seen many times. J is TRBJ2-2 and V is TRBV12-3 or TRBV12-4; the D is unclear. The CDR3 has 13 amino acids. Trimming removed 6 bases from V and 5 bases from J, with 10 bases in between. This chain's CDR3 is CASSRTSTGELFF. DNA of the CDR3: TGTGCCAGCAGCCGCACAAGTACCGGGGAGCTGTTTTTT.

This clonotype showed up many times. Germline and junction disagree at one end, which may indicate a read error. V and J are TRBV10-1 and TRBJ2-3; D is uncertain. The CDR3 runs to 12 residues. Germline assignment: CDR1 WNHNN and CDR2 SYGVQD (reference sequence). CDR3 nucleotides: TGTGCCAGCAGTGGGTTATCAGATACGCAGTATTTT. Translated: CASSGLSDTQYF.

This clonotype was detected ten times or more. This sequence joins TRBV6-2 or TRBV6-3 and TRBJ1-3; D may be TRBD1 (5 bases). V lost 8 bases and J 0 bases, leaving 32 bases between the germline ends. The CDR3 has 21 amino acids. CDR1 and CDR2 from the germline V gene are MNHEY and SVGEGT. The CDR3 DNA follows: TGTGCCAGCGCCCTAAAAAGGAGACAGTTGATTCCACTCCACTCTGGAAACACCATATATTTT. It codes for CASALKRRQLIPLHSGNTIYF.

This clonotype came up many times. CDR3 amino acids: CASSLQGQPQHF. In nucleotides, the CDR3 is TGTGCCAGCAGTTTACAGGGACAGCCCCAGCATTTT. The gene calls are TRBV28 and TRBJ1-5; a possible D gene is TRBD1 (5 bases). This CDR3 comprises 12 residues. Per the germline V gene, CDR1 is MDHEN and CDR2 is SYDVKM. The V end lost 2 bases, the J end lost 7 bases, and 6 bases lay between the germline ends.

This clonotype was seen more than once but under ten times. V and J are TRBV12-3 or TRBV12-4 and TRBJ1-6; the match to TRBD1 covers 7 bases. V lost 4 bases, J lost 10 bases, and 10 bases stayed unmatched. This CDR3 has 15 residues. CDR3 region: CASSYLTGPTSPLHF. In DNA, the CDR3 is TGTGCCAGCAGTTACCTGACAGGGCCAACCTCACCCCTCCACTTT.

There are many counts of this clonotype. This chain links TRBV5-1 with TRBJ2-5, with D possibly being TRBD2 (6 bases). The CDR3 loop spans 13 amino acids. The V gene lost 4 bases and the J gene lost 5 bases, with 12 bases spanning the gap. In germline, CDR1 is SGHRS, CDR2 YFSETQ. The CDR3 reads CASSPEGSETQYF. As DNA, the CDR3 is TGCGCCAGCAGCCCGGAGGGTAGTGAGACCCAGTACTTC.